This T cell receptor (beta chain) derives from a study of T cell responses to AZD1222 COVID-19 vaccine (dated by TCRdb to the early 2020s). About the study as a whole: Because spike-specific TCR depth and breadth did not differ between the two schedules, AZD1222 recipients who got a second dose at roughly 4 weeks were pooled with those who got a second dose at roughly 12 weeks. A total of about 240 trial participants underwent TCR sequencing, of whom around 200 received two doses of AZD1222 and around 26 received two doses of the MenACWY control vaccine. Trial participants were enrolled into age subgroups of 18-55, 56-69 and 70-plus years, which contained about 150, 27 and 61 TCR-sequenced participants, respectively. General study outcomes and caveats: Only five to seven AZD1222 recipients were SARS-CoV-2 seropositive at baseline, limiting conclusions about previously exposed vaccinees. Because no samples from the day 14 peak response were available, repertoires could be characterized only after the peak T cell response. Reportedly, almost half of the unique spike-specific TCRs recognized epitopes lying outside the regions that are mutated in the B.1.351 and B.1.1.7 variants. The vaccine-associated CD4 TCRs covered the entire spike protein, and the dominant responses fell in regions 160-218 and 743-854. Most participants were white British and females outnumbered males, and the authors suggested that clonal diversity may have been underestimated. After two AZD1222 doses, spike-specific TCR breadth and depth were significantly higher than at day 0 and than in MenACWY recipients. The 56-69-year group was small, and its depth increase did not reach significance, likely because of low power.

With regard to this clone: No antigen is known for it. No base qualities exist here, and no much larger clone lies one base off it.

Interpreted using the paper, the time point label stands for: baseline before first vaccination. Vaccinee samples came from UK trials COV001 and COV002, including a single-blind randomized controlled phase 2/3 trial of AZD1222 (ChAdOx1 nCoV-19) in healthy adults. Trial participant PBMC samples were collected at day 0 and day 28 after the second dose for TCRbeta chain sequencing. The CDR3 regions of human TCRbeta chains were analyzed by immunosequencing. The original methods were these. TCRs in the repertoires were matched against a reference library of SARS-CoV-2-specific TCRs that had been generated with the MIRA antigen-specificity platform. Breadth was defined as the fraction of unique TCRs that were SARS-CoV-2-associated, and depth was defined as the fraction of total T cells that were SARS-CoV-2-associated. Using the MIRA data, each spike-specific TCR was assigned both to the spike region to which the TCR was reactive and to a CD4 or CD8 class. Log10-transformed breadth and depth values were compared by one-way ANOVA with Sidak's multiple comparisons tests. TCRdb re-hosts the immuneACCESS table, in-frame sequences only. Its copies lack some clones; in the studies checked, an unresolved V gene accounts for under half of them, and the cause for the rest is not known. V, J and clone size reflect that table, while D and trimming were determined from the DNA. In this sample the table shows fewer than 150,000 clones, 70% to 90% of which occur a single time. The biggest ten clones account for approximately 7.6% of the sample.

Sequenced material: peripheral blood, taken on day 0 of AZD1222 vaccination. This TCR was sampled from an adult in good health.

The CDR3 protein is CASSQDREGGYTF. The DNA reads as follows: TGCGCCAGCAGCCAGGACAGGGAAGGAGGCTACACCTTC. This sequence uses TRBV5-1 and TRBJ1-2; TRBD1 aligns with 8 central bases. Inclusive of the bounding cysteine and phenylalanine, the CDR3 is 13 residues long. Only the CDR3 portion is preserved as DNA: 39 bases, with reading frame beginning at the first base. V and J are trimmed by 4 bases and 8 bases, and the gene matches miss 7 bases of the junction. CDR1 and CDR2 (SGHRS, YFSETQ) derive from the germline V gene.